This TCR beta chain was profiled in a study of blood T cell repertoires in COVID-19 (dated by TCRdb to the early 2020s). Looking at the study overall: Collaborator samples came from the United States, Italy and Spain and covered acute and convalescent phases of COVID-19. A de-identified subject ID, COVID-19 status, age in years and sex were almost always included in the sample metadata. The samples were drawn from two sources: the first 160 participants of the ongoing ImmuneRACE study, and fewer than 1,500 subjects contributed by 6 global collaborators. The material from the prospective study consisted of cDNA or gDNA derived from T cells, B-cell-depleted T cells, or PBMCs. The repertoires were released in a freely available public database meant as a resource for research on the immune response to SARS-CoV-2. Subjects who had been exposed to COVID-19, were actively infected with it, or had recovered from it provided the deeply sampled blood TCRbeta repertoires that made up the dataset. Where available, HLA class I and class II types were taken from metadata supplied by the sample provider and were not determined by assay-based typing.

A second Seattle source provided samples from volunteer blood donors who had recovered from COVID-19. Collaborating institutions collected whole blood in K2EDTA tubes following their own protocols. For TCRbeta analysis, collaborators shipped samples in one of three forms: frozen whole blood, isolated PBMCs, or DNA extracted from either of those sample types. Study-wide conclusions, independent of this receptor: How much clinical and demographic metadata was included differed by source and by participant, and the metadata was provided uncurated.

The junction carries 11 bases between V and J, which are trimmed by 0 bases and 1 base respectively. The CDR3 spans 15 residues, from the cysteine through the phenylalanine. Left in the record is the CDR3 DNA by itself, 45 bases read in frame from the first base. The germline V gene encodes CDR1 GTSNPN and CDR2 SVGIG (reference sequence). Concerning this clone: Its antigen specificity is not known. It has no much larger one-base neighbor in the sample; base qualities were not kept.

TCRbeta CDR3 regions were amplified from genomic DNA by means of the immunoSEQ Assay, a bias-controlled multiplex PCR. Under the source paper's analysis protocol: The number of nucleated cells in each sample was estimated from the amplification of reference gene primers within the assay. To quantify the absolute abundance of each unique TCRbeta CDR3 rearrangement, sequence reads were collapsed and filtered. For each sample, productive Simpson clonality was calculated by taking the square root of Simpson's diversity index across productive rearrangements. TCRdb obtained this table from immuneACCESS and retained in-frame rearrangements with V and J assigned. These tables miss some clones; where compared with another copy, unresolved V genes account for less than half of the shortfall, and the remainder is unexplained. For V, J and clone size, that table is used; D and trimming come from the DNA. For this sample the table gives around 320,000 clones, of which around 88% were detected only once. 5.5% to 8.5% of the sample lies in the top ten.

The chain uses TRBV30 and TRBJ2-3, with the D segment identity uncertain. The specimen sequenced was peripheral blood. The receptor's source is a woman in her 30s who had recovered from COVID-19. The CDR3 protein sequence reads: CAWSVRVPRTDTQYF. Read as DNA, the sequence is TGTGCCTGGAGTGTCCGGGTCCCGCGCACAGATACGCAGTATTTT.